This TCR beta chain was profiled in a study of control samples from healthy donors and cancer patients. Only in-frame clones appear in the TCRdb table, and some are missing; sequencing was by immunoSEQ multiplex PCR. The sample contains 230,000 or so clones, about 93% of which appear only once. In germline, CDR1 is SGHTA, CDR2 FQGNSA. This CDR3 has 13 residues. After removal of 11 bases from V and 2 bases from J, the junction contained 6 bases not matched to a gene. The chain combines TRBV7-2 with TRBJ2-5; 9 bases align to TRBD2. The clonotype comes from a man in his forties or fifties in good health. Sequencing input: blood. For the CDR3, the DNA is TGTGCCGTACCAAGCGGGGGGCAAGAGACCCAGTACTTC. Translated: CAVPSGGQETQYF.